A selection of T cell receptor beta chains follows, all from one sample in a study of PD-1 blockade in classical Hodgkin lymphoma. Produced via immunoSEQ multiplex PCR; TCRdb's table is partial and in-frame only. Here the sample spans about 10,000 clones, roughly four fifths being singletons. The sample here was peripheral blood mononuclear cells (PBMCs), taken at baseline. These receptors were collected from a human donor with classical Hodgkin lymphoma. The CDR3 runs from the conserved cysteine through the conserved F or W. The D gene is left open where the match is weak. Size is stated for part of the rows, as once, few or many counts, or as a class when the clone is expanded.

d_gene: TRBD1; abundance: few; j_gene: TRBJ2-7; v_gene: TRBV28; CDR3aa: CASLNPTGAYEQYF; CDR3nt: TGTGCCAGTTTAAACCCGACAGGGGCCTACGAGCAGTACTTC
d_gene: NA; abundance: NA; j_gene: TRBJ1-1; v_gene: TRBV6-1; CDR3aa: CASSEPPLNTEAFF; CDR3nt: TGTGCCAGCAGTGAACCCCCCTTGAACACTGAAGCTTTCTTT
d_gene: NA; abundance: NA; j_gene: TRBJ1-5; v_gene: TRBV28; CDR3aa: CASRGPGASSNQPQHF; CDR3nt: TGTGCCAGCAGGGGTCCGGGGGCGAGTAGCAATCAGCCCCAGCATTTT
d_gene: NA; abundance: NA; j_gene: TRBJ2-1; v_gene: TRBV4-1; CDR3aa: CASSLAPLSYNEQFF; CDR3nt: TGCGCCAGCAGCCTAGCGCCATTATCCTACAATGAGCAGTTCTTC
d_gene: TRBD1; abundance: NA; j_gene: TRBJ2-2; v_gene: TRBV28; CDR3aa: CAIQRTQGAGTGELFF; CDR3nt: TGTGCCATCCAGAGAACGCAGGGGGCGGGGACCGGGGAGCTGTTTTTT
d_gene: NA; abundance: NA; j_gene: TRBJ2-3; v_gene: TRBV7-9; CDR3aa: CASSPGRTDTQYF; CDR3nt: TGTGCCAGCAGCCCCGGCCGCACAGATACGCAGTATTTT
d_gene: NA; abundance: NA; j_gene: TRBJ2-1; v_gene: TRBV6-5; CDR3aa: CASITGSNEQFF; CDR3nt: TGTGCCAGCATTACAGGGAGCAATGAGCAGTTCTTC
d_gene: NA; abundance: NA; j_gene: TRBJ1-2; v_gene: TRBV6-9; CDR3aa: CASSYSGWDGGYTF; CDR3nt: TGTGCCAGCAGTTACTCGGGTTGGGATGGGGGCTACACCTTC
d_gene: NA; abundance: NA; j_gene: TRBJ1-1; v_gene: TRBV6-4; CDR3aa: CASSPGGISEAFF; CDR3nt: TGTGCCAGCAGCCCTGGGGGCATCTCTGAAGCTTTCTTT
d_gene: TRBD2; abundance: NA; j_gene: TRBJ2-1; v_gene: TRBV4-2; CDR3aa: CASSQEGDYRGDEQFF; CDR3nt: TGTGCCAGCAGCCAAGAAGGGGACTATCGGGGGGATGAGCAGTTCTTC
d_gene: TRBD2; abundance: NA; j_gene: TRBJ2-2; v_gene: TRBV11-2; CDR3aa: CASSPERLASGELFF; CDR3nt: TGTGCCAGCAGCCCCGAGAGACTAGCGTCCGGGGAGCTGTTTTTT
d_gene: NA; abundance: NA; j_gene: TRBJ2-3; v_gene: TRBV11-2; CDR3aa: CASSSPGHQILRDTQYF; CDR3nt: TGTGCCAGCAGCTCGCCGGGACACCAAATCCTGCGGGATACGCAGTATTTT
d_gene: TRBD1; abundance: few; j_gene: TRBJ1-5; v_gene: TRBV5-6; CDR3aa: CASSLGQGVGQPQHF; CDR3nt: TGTGCCAGCAGCTTGGGGCAGGGGGTAGGTCAGCCCCAGCATTTT
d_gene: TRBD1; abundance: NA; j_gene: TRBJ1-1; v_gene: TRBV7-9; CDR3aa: CASSSDRGTEAFF; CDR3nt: TGTGCCAGCAGCTCGGACAGGGGAACTGAAGCTTTCTTT
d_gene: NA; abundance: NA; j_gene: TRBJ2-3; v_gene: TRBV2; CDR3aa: CASSAPTNTDTQYF; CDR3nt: TGTGCCAGCAGTGCCCCGACGAACACAGATACGCAGTATTTT
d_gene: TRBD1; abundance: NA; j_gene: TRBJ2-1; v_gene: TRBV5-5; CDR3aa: CASSSIPGQTNEQFF; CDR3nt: TGTGCCAGCAGCTCCATCCCGGGACAGACAAATGAGCAGTTCTTC
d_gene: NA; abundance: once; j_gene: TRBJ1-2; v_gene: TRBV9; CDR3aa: CASSLANYGYTF; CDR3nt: TGTGCCAGCAGCTTAGCTAACTATGGCTACACCTTC
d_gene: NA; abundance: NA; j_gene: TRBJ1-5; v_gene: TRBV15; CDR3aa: CATSRDGNSNQPQHF; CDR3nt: TGTGCCACCAGCAGAGACGGTAATAGCAATCAGCCCCAGCATTTT
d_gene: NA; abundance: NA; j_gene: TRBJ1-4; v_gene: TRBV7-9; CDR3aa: CASSDRLEEKLFF; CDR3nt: TGTGCCAGCAGCGACCGTTTGGAGGAAAAACTGTTTTTT
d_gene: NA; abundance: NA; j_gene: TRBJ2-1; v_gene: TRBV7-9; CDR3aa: CASSGGYNEQFF; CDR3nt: TGTGCCAGCAGCGGGGGTTACAATGAGCAGTTCTTC
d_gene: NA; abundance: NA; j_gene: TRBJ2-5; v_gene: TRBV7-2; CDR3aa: CASSHFQETQYF; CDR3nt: TGTGCCAGCAGCCATTTTCAAGAGACCCAGTACTTC
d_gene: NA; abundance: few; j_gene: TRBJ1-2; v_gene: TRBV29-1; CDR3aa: CSVESRGRYGYTF; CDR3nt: TGCAGCGTTGAGTCGCGGGGTAGATATGGCTACACCTTC
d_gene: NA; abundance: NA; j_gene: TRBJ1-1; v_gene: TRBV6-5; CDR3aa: CASSSEVGGGNTEAFF; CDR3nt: TGTGCCAGCAGTTCCGAGGTGGGGGGAGGGAACACTGAAGCTTTCTTT
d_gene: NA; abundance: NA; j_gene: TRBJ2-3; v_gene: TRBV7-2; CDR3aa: CASSRWGTSSTDTQYF; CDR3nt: TGTGCCAGCAGCCGGTGGGGGACCTCTAGCACAGATACGCAGTATTTT
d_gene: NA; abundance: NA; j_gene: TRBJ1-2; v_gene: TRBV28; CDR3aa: CASSLVGAGGYTF; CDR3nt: TGTGCCAGCAGTTTAGTAGGGGCGGGTGGCTACACCTTC
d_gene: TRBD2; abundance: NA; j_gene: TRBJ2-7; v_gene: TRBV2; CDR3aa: CASSDEAGGPYEQYF; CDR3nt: TGTGCCAGCAGTGATGAAGCGGGGGGACCCTACGAGCAGTACTTC
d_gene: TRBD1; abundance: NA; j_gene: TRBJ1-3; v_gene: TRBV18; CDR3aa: CASSPQTGASSGNTIYF; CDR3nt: TGTGCCAGCTCACCCCAGACAGGGGCCAGCTCTGGAAACACCATATATTTT
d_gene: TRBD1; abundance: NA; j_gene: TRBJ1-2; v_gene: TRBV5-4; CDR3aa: CASLSDRDSLGYTF; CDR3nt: TGTGCCAGCTTATCGGACAGGGACTCTCTAGGCTACACCTTC
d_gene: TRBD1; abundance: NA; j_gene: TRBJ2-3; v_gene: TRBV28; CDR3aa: CASSLYRGRTDTQYF; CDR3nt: TGTGCCAGCAGTCTCTACAGGGGGAGGACAGATACGCAGTATTTT
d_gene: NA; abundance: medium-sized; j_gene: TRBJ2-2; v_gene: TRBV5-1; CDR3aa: CASSLGDTGELFF; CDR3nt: TGCGCCAGCAGCTTAGGGGACACCGGGGAGCTGTTTTTT
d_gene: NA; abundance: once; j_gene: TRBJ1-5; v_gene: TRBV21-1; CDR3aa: CASSKEKSNQPQHF; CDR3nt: TGTGCCAGCAGCAAAGAGAAAAGCAATCAGCCCCAGCATTTT
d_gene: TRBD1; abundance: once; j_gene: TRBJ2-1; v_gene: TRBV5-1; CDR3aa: CASSLAPDRVYNEQFF; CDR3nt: TGCGCCAGCAGCTTGGCTCCGGACAGGGTCTACAATGAGCAGTTCTTC
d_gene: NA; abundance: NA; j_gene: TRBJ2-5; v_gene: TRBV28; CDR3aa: CATNSALETQYF; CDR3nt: TGTGCCACTAACTCAGCCCTAGAGACCCAGTACTTC
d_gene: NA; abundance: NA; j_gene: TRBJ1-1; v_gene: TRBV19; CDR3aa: CATARGPGSTEAFF; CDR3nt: TGTGCCACCGCCCGGGGGCCTGGCAGCACTGAAGCTTTCTTT
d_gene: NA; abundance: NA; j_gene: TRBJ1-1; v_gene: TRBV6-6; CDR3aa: CASNTGMNTEAFF; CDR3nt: TGTGCCAGCAATACAGGGATGAACACTGAAGCTTTCTTT
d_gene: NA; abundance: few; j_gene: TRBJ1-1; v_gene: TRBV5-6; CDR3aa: CASSPWGANTEAFF; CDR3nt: TGTGCCAGCAGCCCTTGGGGCGCGAACACTGAAGCTTTCTTT
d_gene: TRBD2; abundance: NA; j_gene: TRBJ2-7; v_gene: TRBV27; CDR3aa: CASRWNGGAYEQYF; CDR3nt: TGTGCCAGCAGGTGGAACGGGGGGGCTTACGAGCAGTACTTC
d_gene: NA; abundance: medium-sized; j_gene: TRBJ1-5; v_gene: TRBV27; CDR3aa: CASSPQGSYQPQHF; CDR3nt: TGTGCCAGCTCTCCTCAAGGTTCGTATCAGCCCCAGCATTTT
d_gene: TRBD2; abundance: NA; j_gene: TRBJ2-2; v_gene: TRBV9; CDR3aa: CASSDIGTSGATGELFF; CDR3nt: TGTGCCAGCAGCGACATTGGGACTAGCGGGGCGACCGGGGAGCTGTTTTTT
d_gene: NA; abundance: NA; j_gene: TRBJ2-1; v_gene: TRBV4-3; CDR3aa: CASSQVINNEQFF; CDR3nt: TGCGCCAGCAGCCAAGTTATTAACAATGAGCAGTTCTTC
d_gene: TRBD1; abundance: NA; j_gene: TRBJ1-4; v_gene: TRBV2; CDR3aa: CASSEGSGQGAVGLFF; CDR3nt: TGTGCCAGCAGTGAAGGGAGCGGACAGGGGGCGGTAGGGCTGTTTTTT
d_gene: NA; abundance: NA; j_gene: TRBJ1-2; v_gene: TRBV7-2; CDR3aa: CASSWDTNYGYTF; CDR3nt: TGTGCCAGCAGCTGGGACACTAACTATGGCTACACCTTC
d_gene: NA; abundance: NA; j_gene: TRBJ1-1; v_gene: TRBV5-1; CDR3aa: CASSYGGTDTEAFF; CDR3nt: TGCGCCAGCAGCTACGGGGGCACGGACACTGAAGCTTTCTTT